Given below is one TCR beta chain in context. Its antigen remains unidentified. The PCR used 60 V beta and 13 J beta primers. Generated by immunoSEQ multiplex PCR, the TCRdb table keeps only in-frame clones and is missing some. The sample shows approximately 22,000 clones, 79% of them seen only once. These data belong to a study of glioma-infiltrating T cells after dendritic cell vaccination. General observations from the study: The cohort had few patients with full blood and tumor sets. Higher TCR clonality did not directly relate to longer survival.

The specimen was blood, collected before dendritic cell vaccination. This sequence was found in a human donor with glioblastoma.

This chain's CDR3 is CAEIRGWVADTQYF. In nucleotides, the CDR3 is TGTGCCGAAATCAGAGGGTGGGTCGCAGATACGCAGTATTTT. The chain employs TRBV28 and TRBJ2-3, with D perhaps matching TRBD2 (5 bases). The germline gives CDR1 MDHEN, CDR2 SYDVKM. The CDR3 is 14 residues long. V was cut by 11 bases and J by 4 bases, with 19 bases left in between.